The 30 T cell receptor beta chains presented below share a single source sample, sequenced in a study of a mutant IDH1 vaccine in newly diagnosed glioma. Here immunoSEQ multiplex PCR was the method, and the copy in TCRdb shows in-frame clones only, minus some. The data hold 30,000 to 45,000 clones, with 91% observed a single time. Time point described: week 5, during vaccination. The content of each vaccine dose was 300 ug of mutant IDH1 20-mer peptide, and topical imiquimod accompanied it. Their antigens are not known. The sequencing used PBMCs, collected from a glioma patient whose treatment included an IDH1 peptide vaccine. The receptors here all came from a man between 45 and 60 years old with glioma.

The rearrangement joins TRBV5-4 to TRBJ1-3; unclear D gene. Germline CDR1 SGHNT, CDR2 YYREEE (reference sequence). With 4 bases removed from V and 0 bases from J, the gap between germline ends came to 8 bases. The CDR3 has 14 amino acids. The chain's CDR3 is CASSPTGSGNTIYF. As DNA, the CDR3 is TGTGCCAGCAGCCCGACGGGCTCTGGAAACACCATATATTTT.

The chain recombines TRBV4-1 with TRBJ1-4, with TRBD1 matching 9 bases. J was trimmed by 6 bases and V by 2 bases; bases with no gene match: 1. The CDR3 extends over 14 amino acids. Germline V CDR1 and CDR2: MGHRA, YSYEKL. CDR3 coding DNA: TGCGCCAGCAGCCAACGGGACAGGGATGAAAAACTGTTTTTT. Its translation: CASSQRDRDEKLFF.

J is TRBJ1-5 and V is TRBV29-1; D is possibly TRBD1 (5 bases). The CDR3 contains 13 residues. Germline assignment: CDR1 SQVTM and CDR2 ANQGSEA. Trimming took off 7 bases at V and 0 bases at J, with 10 bases between the two ends. CDR3 coding DNA: TGCAGCGCACAGGTCGATAGCAATCAGCCCCAGCATTTT. Translation gives CSAQVDSNQPQHF.

The V call is TRBV5-1, the J call TRBJ1-1; possibly TRBD1 for D (6 bases). CDR3 size: 16 residues. Trimming cost V 0 bases and J 1 base, with 13 bases left between them. Germline V lookup: CDR1 SGHRS, CDR2 YFSETQ. CDR3 sequence (DNA): TGCGCCAGCAGCTTGGGGGCCTCGGACAGGAACACTGAAGCTTTCTTT. This sequence encodes CASSLGASDRNTEAFF.

The chain joins TRBV7-2 to TRBJ2-3, with D hard to call. CDR3 length: 13 amino acids. Germline V CDR1 and CDR2: SGHTA, FQGNSA. Trimming removed 6 bases at V and 3 bases at J, with 10 bases between. The CDR3 here is CASRTGPTDTQYF. CDR3 nucleotides: TGTGCCAGCAGAACGGGCCCTACAGATACGCAGTATTTT.

This chain connects TRBV7-6 to TRBJ2-2; D is unresolved. Germline values: CDR1 SGHVS, CDR2 FNYEAQ. The CDR3 has 12 residues. Trimming stripped 2 bases from V and 6 bases from J, with 4 bases between. As DNA, the CDR3 is TGTGCCAGCAGCTTATTGGCCGGGGAGCTGTTTTTT. It yields the protein CASSLLAGELFF.

The V call is TRBV19, the J call TRBJ1-4, with a weak D call TRBD1 (5 bases). The germline V gene has CDR1 LNHDA and CDR2 SQIVND (reference sequence). There are 17 residues in the CDR3. V was clipped by 4 bases and J by 4 bases, with 19 bases between them. The CDR3 sequence: CASSTDLDGASNEKLFF. CDR3 DNA: TGTGCCAGTAGTACCGACCTGGATGGGGCTAGTAATGAAAAACTGTTTTTT.

This clone was observed once. The rearrangement links TRBV29-1 to TRBJ2-3; 9 bases match TRBD2. J lost 6 bases, V lost 3 bases, and 4 bases had no gene match. Germline V CDR1 and CDR2: SQVTM, ANQGSEA. The CDR3 sequence is 13 residues long. The DNA for the CDR3 is TGCAGCGTTGAGAGGGCGGGAGGGGATACGCAGTATTTT. Translated, it gives CSVERAGGDTQYF.

The chain employs TRBV11-1 and TRBJ1-1; 8 nucleotides line up with TRBD1. The germline CDR1 and CDR2 sequences are SGHAT and FQDESV (reference sequence). V was clipped by 5 bases and J by 7 bases; unmatched bases: 15. The CDR3 consists of 16 residues. CDR3 bases: TGTGCCAGCAGCAGAGGACAGGGCGTTGGGTTGAATGAAGCTTTCTTT. Protein sequence: CASSRGQGVGLNEAFF.

V usage is TRBV29-1 and J usage is TRBJ2-1; D call uncertain. There are 14 residues in the CDR3. Germline V gene data show CDR1 as SQVTM and CDR2 as ANQGSEA. The V end was cut by 3 bases, the J end by 10 bases, with 19 bases between. In DNA form, the CDR3 reads TGCAGCGTTGAGGAACGCGTCTCAGACGGGGAGCAGTTCTTC. Residues: CSVEERVSDGEQFF.

The rearrangement links TRBV6-1 to TRBJ2-1; unclear D gene. The germline V and J ends were trimmed by 3 bases and 13 bases, with 16 bases remaining between them. The CDR3 totals 13 residues. Germline CDR1 MNHNS, CDR2 SASEGT. Here the CDR3 reads CASSELSLTVQFF. The CDR3 region has the DNA TGTGCCAGCAGTGAGCTGAGTTTGACGGTCCAGTTCTTC.

The chain carries TRBV6-5 and TRBJ1-5, with TRBD1 matching over 8 bases. The J segment lost 2 bases and the V segment lost 5 bases, leaving 5 bases of the junction unmatched. The length of the CDR3 is 15 residues. Germline V gives CDR1 MNHEY, CDR2 SVGAGI. The CDR3 DNA reads TGTGCCAGCAGTAGGACAGGGAGAGGCAATCAGCCCCAGCATTTT. This codes for CASSRTGRGNQPQHF.

The gene calls are TRBV28 and TRBJ1-2; D is ambiguous. The CDR3 loop spans 12 amino acids. Per the germline V gene, CDR1 is MDHEN and CDR2 is SYDVKM. The V gene lost 10 bases and the J gene lost 7 bases, with 16 bases spanning the gap. The CDR3 region has the DNA TGTGCCACTGCCACAGTCTTCGCTGGCTACACCTTC. This codes for CATATVFAGYTF.

This chain links TRBV19 with TRBJ1-5; the D is unclear. CDR1 is LNHDA, CDR2 SQIVND, per germline (reference sequence). The CDR3 length is 14 residues. Trimming removed 5 bases from V and 5 bases from J, with 13 bases in between. The CDR3 nucleotides read TGTGCCAGTAGTGTAAAAGGAAGCCATCAGCCCCAGCATTTT. It codes for CASSVKGSHQPQHF.

V is TRBV10-1 and J is TRBJ2-2, with TRBD2 identical over 14 bases. Looked up from germline, CDR1 is WNHNN and CDR2 is SYGVQD (reference sequence). Trimming at V came to 4 bases and at J to 1 base, leaving 20 bases not matched to a gene. This CDR3 has 23 amino acids. The CDR3 here is CASSVSPARQGLAGVKNTGELFF. As DNA, the CDR3 is TGCGCCAGCAGTGTTTCCCCGGCGAGGCAGGGACTAGCGGGAGTGAAGAACACCGGGGAGCTGTTTTTT.

This sequence joins TRBV30 and TRBJ1-1; D might be TRBD1 (5 bases). Per the germline V gene, CDR1 is GTSNPN and CDR2 is SVGIG (reference sequence). This CDR3 is 12 amino acids long. Trimming removed 3 bases from V and 7 bases from J, with 12 bases in between. The CDR3 DNA follows: TGTGCCTGGAGCGAAGGACAAGGTGAAGCTTTCTTT. Amino acid sequence: CAWSEGQGEAFF. Together with reference TRBV30 and TRBJ1-1, the CDR3 gives the full variable domain: SQTIHQWPATLVQPVGSPLSLECTVEGTSNPNLYWYRQAAGRGLQLLFYSVGIGQISSEVPQNLSASRPQDRQFILSSKKLLLSDSGFYLCAWSEGQGEAFFGQGTRLTVV.

The rearrangement joins TRBV7-9 to TRBJ1-2, with 9 positions matching TRBD1. This CDR3 comprises 16 residues. V lost 3 bases and J lost 2; bases outside the gene matches: 7. The germline V gene encodes CDR1 SEHNR and CDR2 FQNEAQ (reference sequence). CDR3 sequence reads: CASSFGIGQGNYGYTF. CDR3 in DNA: TGTGCCAGCAGCTTTGGTATAGGACAGGGGAACTATGGCTACACCTTC.

The chain links TRBV10-2 to TRBJ2-5; no clear D gene. Germline CDR1 and CDR2: WSHSY and SAAADI. Trimming removed 1 base from V and 4 bases from J, with 7 bases in between. This CDR3 is built from 13 residues. This CDR3 is CASSELSVETQYF. CDR3 nucleotide sequence: TGCGCCAGCAGTGAGTTGAGCGTAGAGACCCAGTACTTC.

About this clone itself: The conserved phenylalanine or tryptophan is not found at the CDR3 terminus, so this likely reflects a read error. The DNA is omitted, as the CDR3 cannot be located on it reliably, and the CDR3 follows TCRdb's listing. This chain connects TRBV15 to TRBJ2-3; TRBD1 is the table's D call and was not checked against the DNA. From its first to its last residue, the CDR3 has 13 amino acids. Germline V CDR1 and CDR2: LNHNV, YYDKDF (reference sequence). CDR3 region: CATSREWDRDPTL.

V gene TRBV5-6 combines with J gene TRBJ2-7, with 8 positions matching TRBD1. This CDR3 is built from 14 residues. V shed 4 bases and J 1 base; nucleotides not matched to a gene: 4. The germline CDR1 and CDR2 sequences are SGHDT and YYEEEE. CDR3 loop: CASSTGQGSYEQYF. The CDR3 region has the DNA TGTGCCAGCAGCACCGGACAGGGTTCCTACGAGCAGTACTTC.

V gene TRBV9 combines with J gene TRBJ2-1; the match to TRBD1 covers 10 bases. Germline V lookup: CDR1 SGDLS, CDR2 YYNGEE. With V trimmed by 3 bases and J by 4 bases, 4 bases remained unmatched. The CDR3 runs to 15 residues. This chain's CDR3 is CASSAGTGAYNEQFF. In DNA, the CDR3 is TGTGCCAGCAGCGCGGGGACAGGGGCATACAATGAGCAGTTCTTC.

Comment on this clone: Mismatch with germline at one junction end may stem from a read error. The chain carries TRBV30 and TRBJ1-4; weak D call: TRBD1 (6 bases). Per the germline V gene, CDR1 is GTSNPN and CDR2 is SVGIG (reference sequence). CDR3 size: 14 residues. This CDR3 is CAWGVGGRGEKLFF. The CDR3 DNA follows: TGTGCCTGGGGTGTAGGGGGGCGGGGGGAAAAACTGTTTTTT. Using reference TRBV30 and TRBJ1-4 for the parts outside the CDR3, the full variable domain is SQTIHQWPATLVQPVGSPLSLECTVEGTSNPNLYWYRQAAGRGLQLLFYSVGIGQISSEVPQNLSASRPQDRQFILSSKKLLLSDSGFYLCAWGVGGRGEKLFFGSGTQLSVL.

The J gene is TRBJ1-1, the V gene TRBV10-3, with 7 bases identical to TRBD1. This CDR3 spans 14 amino acids. Trimming removed 3 bases from V and 5 bases from J; junction bases left unmatched: 6. The V gene's germline CDR1 is ENHRY and CDR2 SYGVKD. The CDR3 is CAISDYRGSTEAFF. Here the CDR3 DNA reads TGTGCCATCAGTGATTACAGGGGTTCGACTGAAGCTTTCTTT.

The rearrangement uses TRBV27 and TRBJ2-7; 8 positions agree with TRBD1. Germline V gene lookup returns CDR1 MNHEY and CDR2 SMNVEV (reference sequence). Trimming removed 4 bases from V and 5 bases from J; junction bases left unmatched: 10. The CDR3 has 15 residues. CDR3 bases: TGTGCCAGCAGTTCTTTCACGGACAGGGCCAACGAGCAGTACTTC. Amino acid sequence: CASSSFTDRANEQYF.

This clone came up once. The J gene is TRBJ1-1, the V gene TRBV4-1; 9 nucleotides agree with TRBD1. The CDR3 extends over 16 amino acids. V gave up 3 bases and J gave up 0 bases; unmatched junction bases: 5. The germline V gene has CDR1 MGHRA and CDR2 YSYEKL. The CDR3 here is CASSQPTGGMNTEAFF. DNA of the CDR3: TGCGCCAGCAGCCAGCCCACAGGGGGCATGAACACTGAAGCTTTCTTT.

This clone was seen just once. CDR3 amino acids: CASSQTGATNEKLFF. CDR3 sequence (DNA): TGTGCCAGCAGCCAGACAGGGGCAACTAATGAAAAACTGTTTTTT. The gene calls are TRBV7-6 and TRBJ1-4, with TRBD1 matching over 8 bases. This CDR3 spans 15 amino acids. Germline V lookup: CDR1 SGHVS, CDR2 FNYEAQ. V was pared by 5 bases and J by 0 bases, with 2 bases of the junction left unmatched.

The rearrangement links TRBV4-2 to TRBJ2-7; D ambiguous. CDR3 length: 14 residues. Germline values: CDR1 LGHNA, CDR2 YNFKEQ. V was cut by 0 bases and J by 6 bases, with 12 bases left in between. CDR3 in amino acids: CASSQEKRSGEQYF. The CDR3 DNA follows: TGTGCCAGCAGCCAAGAAAAGAGAAGTGGCGAGCAGTACTTC.

This clone occurred once. Other DNA sequences in the same sample also yield this CDR3. V usage is TRBV19 and J usage is TRBJ1-2; unclear D gene. Deletions cut 3 bases from V and 1 base from J, with 6 bases between. This CDR3 spans 13 amino acids. The germline V gene has CDR1 LNHDA and CDR2 SQIVND (reference sequence). The DNA of the CDR3 is TGTGCCAGTAGTATTTCGGGTAACTATGGCTACACCTTC. Translating gives CASSISGNYGYTF.

The gene calls are TRBV11-2 and TRBJ2-2; 10 positions agree with TRBD2. J was trimmed by 4 bases and V by 1 base; bases with no gene match: 6. This CDR3 spans 17 amino acids. Germline values: CDR1 SGHAT, CDR2 FQNNGV. CDR3 region: CASSLVASSGSTGELFF. As DNA, the CDR3 is TGTGCCAGCAGCTTAGTGGCGTCTAGCGGGAGCACCGGGGAGCTGTTTTTT.

This clone was found a few times. The genes are TRBV2 and TRBJ1-5; no clear D. V lost 2 bases and J lost 1, with 9 bases in between. This CDR3 has 15 amino acids. The germline CDR1 and CDR2 sequences are SNHLY and FYNNEI. The CDR3 protein is CASSESRISNQPQHF. CDR3 nucleotides: TGTGCCAGCAGTGAAAGTAGGATCAGCAATCAGCCCCAGCATTTT.